Below, one T cell receptor beta chain is given with its context. This entry belongs to a study of blood T cell repertoires in COVID-19. CDR3 length: 15 amino acids. Germline assignment: CDR1 SGHTA and CDR2 FQGNSA. V trimming: 4 bases; J trimming: 2 bases; junction bases outside the gene matches: 3. The assay was immunoSEQ multiplex PCR, and TCRdb's table has in-frame clones only and misses some. Of about 31,000 clones in the sample, more than 70% were seen once. Sequenced sample: peripheral blood. The rearrangement uses TRBV7-2 and TRBJ2-7; the match to TRBD1 covers 12 bases. This clonotype was obtained from a woman aged 40 to 50 with active or convalescent COVID-19. Written as DNA, the CDR3 is TGTGCCAGCAGCTCCGGGACAGGGGGCGCCTACGAGCAGTACTTC. This gives the protein CASSSGTGGAYEQYF.